Below, one TCR beta chain is given with its context. The data were taken from a study of CD8 T cells in Susac syndrome. CD8+ and CD4+ T cells from blood underwent TCR beta sequencing, which was carried out in a high-throughput format. It was negative isolation that provided the CD8+ and CD4+ T cells, whereas TEMRA cells were enriched by FACS. Reverse transcription of about 0.5 to 1 ug RNA used random hexamers. Amplification of TCR beta CDR3 spanned 54 Vbeta and 13 Jbeta via immunoSEQ multiplex PCR. TCRdb processed the immunoSEQ multiplex PCR reads anew with MiXCR; each CDR3 protein has one entry. The sample includes 250,000 to 350,000 distinct CDR3 sequences, approximately 81% of them seen just once. The CDR3 contains 18 residues. Germline V gene data show CDR1 as MGHRA and CDR2 as YSYEKL. J lost 3 bases, V lost 1 base, and 14 bases had no gene match.

The chain carries TRBV4-1 and TRBJ1-1; TRBD1 aligns across 7 bases. The receptor comes from a human donor with multiple sclerosis. The sequencing sample was made of CD8+ T cells from PBMCs. This chain's CDR3 is CASSQVVYNRGRDTEAFF. The CDR3 DNA sequence: TGCGCCAGCAGCCAAGTTGTATATAACAGGGGTAGGGACACTGAAGCTTTCTTT.